The 20 T cell receptor beta chains in this list originate from one sample, sequenced in a study of blood T cell repertoires in COVID-19. Data came from immunoSEQ multiplex PCR; TCRdb stores just in-frame clones and leaves some out. Of 97,000 or so clones detected, almost 85% appear once; the ten largest clones hold about 9.9%. Sequencing was carried out using peripheral blood. Source of these receptors: a man aged 40-49 years with active or convalescent COVID-19.

V usage is TRBV5-6 and J usage is TRBJ1-5; unclear D gene. Germline V gives CDR1 SGHDT, CDR2 YYEEEE. This CDR3 has 11 amino acids. V was shortened by 5 bases and J by 3 bases, with 3 bases between the two germline ends. The CDR3 bases are TGTGCCAGCAGTTACAATCAGCCCCAGCATTTT. Protein sequence: CASSYNQPQHF. Full variable domain (rest looked up from reference TRBV5-6 and TRBJ1-5): DAGVTQSPTHLIKTRGQQVTLRCSPKSGHDTVSWYQQALGQGPQFIFQYYEEEERQRGNFPDRFSGHQFPNYSSELNVNALLLGDSALYLCASSYNQPQHFGDGTRLSIL.

The chain recombines TRBV20-1 with TRBJ2-3; 10 nucleotides match TRBD2. The germline CDR1 and CDR2 sequences are DFQATT and SNEGSKA (reference sequence). The V gene end was trimmed by 3 bases and the J gene end by 1 base; junction bases not matched to a gene: 7. This CDR3 is built from 16 residues. The CDR3 sequence: CSASDLAGVGTDTQYF. The DNA for the CDR3 is TGCAGTGCTAGTGATCTAGCGGGGGTTGGCACAGATACGCAGTATTTT.

In its sample, this clone was seen once. The gene calls are TRBV5-8 and TRBJ1-1; D may be TRBD1 (6 bases). CDR1 and CDR2 from the germline V gene are SGHTS and YDEGEE. CDR3 length equals 14 residues. The V and J ends lost 4 bases and 2 bases respectively, with 12 bases between them. CDR3 sequence: CASSHRDKNTEAFF. DNA for the CDR3: TGTGCCAGCAGCCACCGGGACAAAAACACTGAAGCTTTCTTT.

This clone was seen only once. V gene TRBV9 combines with J gene TRBJ1-5, with 8 bases lining up with TRBD1. CDR1 and CDR2 (germline): SGDLS, YYNGEE. V lost 4 bases, J lost 4 bases, and 7 bases stayed unmatched. This CDR3 has 15 residues. CDR3 DNA sequence: TGTGCCAGCAGCCTCGGACAGGGAGGAAATCAGCCCCAGCATTTT. Its translation is CASSLGQGGNQPQHF. Based on the CDR3 plus reference TRBV9 and TRBJ1-5, the full variable domain is DSGVTQTPKHLITATGQRVTLRCSPRSGDLSVYWYQQSLDQGLQFLIQYYNGEERAKGNILERFSAQQFPDLHSELNLSSLELGDSALYFCASSLGQGGNQPQHFGDGTRLSIL.

V usage is TRBV19 and J usage is TRBJ2-5; TRBD2 agrees at 11 bases. The V segment lost 2 bases and the J segment 2 bases; nucleotides outside the gene matches: 13. The CDR3 covers 19 residues. The V gene's germline CDR1 is LNHDA and CDR2 SQIVND (reference sequence). CDR3 DNA sequence: TGTGCCAGTAGTATATCCCCCAGACTAGCGGGGAGCCAACAAGAGACCCAGTACTTC. It encodes CASSISPRLAGSQQETQYF.

The chain has TRBV7-6 and TRBJ1-1, with 10 positions matching TRBD1. Looked up from germline, CDR1 is SGHVS and CDR2 is FNYEAQ. The CDR3 is 16 amino acids. The V gene end was trimmed by 4 bases and the J gene end by 5 bases; junction bases not matched to a gene: 10. The CDR3 bases are TGTGCCAGCAGCTCCGACAAAGACAGGGGGCGAACTGAAGCTTTCTTT. It encodes CASSSDKDRGRTEAFF.

The rearrangement uses TRBV19 and TRBJ1-4; no clear D. V lost 3 bases, J lost 8 bases, and 19 bases lay in between. The CDR3 totals 16 residues. The germline V gene has CDR1 LNHDA and CDR2 SQIVND (reference sequence). CDR3 sequence reads: CASSINSALGPEKLFF. CDR3 DNA sequence: TGTGCCAGTAGTATTAACTCAGCACTTGGGCCCGAAAAACTGTTTTTT.

V is TRBV27 and J is TRBJ2-1; TRBD2 matches 12 bases. In germline, CDR1 is MNHEY, CDR2 SMNVEV (reference sequence). This CDR3 has 15 residues. Trimming at V came to 4 bases and at J to 6 bases, leaving 4 bases not matched to a gene. The chain's CDR3 is CASSSLAGGLNEQFF. In DNA, the CDR3 is TGTGCCAGCAGTTCACTAGCGGGGGGTCTCAATGAGCAGTTCTTC.

Comment on this clone: The sample has other DNA sequences that encode this CDR3 too. The chain uses TRBV25-1 and TRBJ1-1, with a possible D match to TRBD1 (6 bases). The CDR3 spans 15 residues. Germline V gene sequence: CDR1 MGHDK, CDR2 SYGVNS. Trimming left V 3 bases short and J 0 bases short, with 11 bases between. CDR3 in DNA: TGTGCCAGCAGTGACCCAGGACAGATGAACACTGAAGCTTTCTTT. Amino acids: CASSDPGQMNTEAFF.

Here the CDR3 reads CASSVASQTEAFF. The CDR3 nucleotides are TGTGCCAGCAGCGTAGCATCACAGACTGAAGCTTTCTTT. The chain is built from TRBV9 and TRBJ1-1, with D uncertain. This CDR3 comprises 13 residues. Trimming removed 0 bases at V and 5 bases at J, with 8 bases between. CDR1 SGDLS and CDR2 YYNGEE come from the germline V gene.

The gene calls are TRBV7-9 and TRBJ2-5; TRBD2 matches 10 bases. Germline V gene sequence: CDR1 SEHNR, CDR2 FQNEAQ (reference sequence). V lost 5 bases, J lost 7 bases, and 7 bases stayed unmatched. The CDR3 loop spans 14 amino acids. CDR3 residues: CASSPGTSVLTQYF. The CDR3 DNA sequence: TGTGCCAGCAGCCCCGGGACTAGCGTTTTGACCCAGTACTTC.

The gene calls are TRBV24-1 and TRBJ1-5; D remains ambiguous. The CDR3 runs to 13 residues. Trimming cost V 9 bases and J 7 bases, with 15 bases left between them. Germline loops: CDR1 KGHDR, CDR2 SFDVKD. CDR3 sequence (DNA): TGTGCCACCCCACGAGGGAACGGGCAGCCCCAGCATTTT. This gives the protein CATPRGNGQPQHF.

The chain employs TRBV5-8 and TRBJ2-5; 9 nucleotides align to TRBD1. The CDR3 contains 15 residues. V shed 4 bases, J shed 5 bases, and the junction held 9 bases outside the gene matches. CDR1 and CDR2 from the germline V gene are SGHTS and YDEGEE. The CDR3 nucleotides read TGTGCCAGCAGCCCCGGGACAGGGAGTGGGGAGACCCAGTACTTC. Its translation is CASSPGTGSGETQYF.

The chain employs TRBV7-9 and TRBJ2-3, with TRBD1 matching over 8 bases. Trimming took 1 base from V and 15 from J; bases not matched to a gene: 6. This CDR3 region has 12 residues. Per germline, CDR1 SEHNR and CDR2 FQNEAQ (reference sequence). This CDR3 is CASSLDLQGAYF. For the CDR3, the DNA is TGTGCCAGCAGCTTAGATCTCCAGGGGGCCTATTTT.

This chain joins TRBV6-6 and TRBJ1-6, with TRBD1 matching 8 bases. The CDR3 sequence is 14 residues long. V gave up 7 bases and J gave up 10 bases; unmatched junction bases: 9. From germline, CDR1 is MNHNY and CDR2 SVGAGI (reference sequence). The CDR3 bases are TGTGCCAGCAATAAAGGACAGGGTTGGTCACCCCTCCACTTT. This codes for CASNKGQGWSPLHF.

V is TRBV7-9 and J is TRBJ1-5, with D unclear. CDR1 and CDR2 from the germline V gene are SEHNR and FQNEAQ (reference sequence). Trimming took 1 base from V and 1 from J, leaving 8 bases between them. This CDR3 has 15 residues. This chain's CDR3 is CASSLDGQSNQPQHF. CDR3 DNA sequence: TGTGCCAGCAGCTTAGATGGTCAGAGCAATCAGCCCCAGCATTTT.

In its sample, this clone was seen once. This sequence joins TRBV4-2 and TRBJ1-5, with D possibly TRBD1 on 6 matching bases. CDR1 and CDR2 (germline): LGHNA, YNFKEQ. V lost 0 bases and J 5 bases, leaving 14 bases between the germline ends. The CDR3 is 16 amino acids. The CDR3 DNA reads TGTGCCAGCAGCCAAGATGGAGACAGGATGCATCAGCCCCAGCATTTT. This sequence encodes CASSQDGDRMHQPQHF.

V usage is TRBV5-1 and J usage is TRBJ1-1; D is possibly TRBD1 (6 bases). Per the germline V gene, CDR1 is SGHRS and CDR2 is YFSETQ. V lost 0 bases and J lost 1, with 13 bases in between. CDR3 size: 16 residues. The CDR3 loop is CASSLVGGGGNTEAFF. CDR3 bases: TGCGCCAGCAGCTTGGTAGGGGGTGGTGGGAACACTGAAGCTTTCTTT.

This chain uses TRBV7-6 with TRBJ2-2; tentative D call: TRBD1 (5 bases). The germline V gene encodes CDR1 SGHVS and CDR2 FNYEAQ. This CDR3 is built from 16 residues. V shed 5 bases and J shed 7 bases, with 20 bases lying between them. The CDR3 region is CASSGRTPLVDGELFF. Written as DNA, the CDR3 is TGTGCCAGCAGCGGGCGGACACCCCTGGTTGACGGGGAGCTGTTTTTT.

V usage is TRBV18 and J usage is TRBJ1-1; weak D call: TRBD1 (5 bases). This CDR3 contains 15 residues. Trimming shortened V by 4 bases and J by 1 base, and 13 bases separated the two germline ends. Germline-derived CDR1 and CDR2 are KGHSH and LQKENI. CDR3 DNA sequence: TGTGCCAGCTCACAAAACCAGGGCCAGAACACTGAAGCTTTCTTT. This codes for CASSQNQGQNTEAFF.